Listed below are T cell receptor beta chains from one sample, sequenced in a study of T-cell memory formation after mild COVID-19. Each CDR3 protein gets one entry after TCRdb re-called the 5' RACE reads with MiXCR. The repertoire holds tens of thousands of distinct CDR3 sequences, roughly 21% seen once, with more than 1.5% in the top ten. The sample taken for sequencing was PBMCs or a T cell subset sorted from them (not recorded which). The receptor set was obtained from an adult who had mild COVID-19 (a few samples of this study predate the infection). Cell type and time point are not known. Each CDR3 is given with its conserved first and last residue. D genes are given only for firm matches. A clone size is listed for some rows: how often the clone was seen (once, few, many), or a class if it is expanded.

clone size: many; J gene: TRBJ1-2; V gene: TRBV4-3; D gene: .; CDR3 protein: CASSQDDRQGGYTF; CDR3 DNA: TGCGCCAGCAGCCAAGATGACAGGCAGGGCGGCTACACCTTC
clone size: many; J gene: TRBJ2-1; V gene: TRBV12-3/TRBV12-4; D gene: .; CDR3 protein: CASSPLLGGTYNEQFF; CDR3 DNA: TGTGCCAGCAGTCCCCTTTTAGGGGGGACCTACAATGAGCAGTTCTTC
clone size: many; J gene: TRBJ2-1; V gene: TRBV14; D gene: .; CDR3 protein: CASRALGVRQFF; CDR3 DNA: TGTGCCAGCAGGGCGCTAGGAGTGAGGCAGTTCTTC
clone size: many; J gene: TRBJ1-2; V gene: TRBV6-5; D gene: .; CDR3 protein: CASGPGIGYTF; CDR3 DNA: TGTGCCAGCGGCCCAGGGATAGGCTACACCTTC
clone size: .; J gene: TRBJ2-1; V gene: TRBV25-1; D gene: TRBD1; CDR3 protein: CATRDRGGSYNEQFF; CDR3 DNA: TGTGCCACCCGGGACAGGGGAGGTTCCTACAATGAGCAGTTCTTC
clone size: .; J gene: TRBJ1-1; V gene: TRBV18; D gene: .; CDR3 protein: CASSLSQWTEAFF; CDR3 DNA: TGTGCCAGCTCCCTGAGTCAGTGGACTGAAGCTTTCTTT
clone size: many; J gene: TRBJ2-1; V gene: TRBV24-1; D gene: TRBD2; CDR3 protein: CATSDSGLAGATFYNEQFF; CDR3 DNA: TGTGCCACCAGTGATTCCGGACTAGCGGGGGCGACCTTCTACAATGAGCAGTTCTTC
clone size: many; J gene: TRBJ2-7; V gene: TRBV29-1; D gene: TRBD1; CDR3 protein: CSVRQGPYEQYF; CDR3 DNA: TGCAGCGTCAGACAGGGGCCTTACGAGCAGTACTTC
clone size: once; J gene: TRBJ1-3; V gene: TRBV7-9; D gene: .; CDR3 protein: CASTIRGISGNTIYF; CDR3 DNA: TGTGCCAGCACCATAAGGGGGATCTCTGGAAACACCATATATTTT
clone size: .; J gene: TRBJ2-7; V gene: TRBV5-1; D gene: TRBD1; CDR3 protein: CASSLETGVEQYF; CDR3 DNA: TGCGCCAGCAGCTTGGAGACAGGGGTCGAGCAGTACTTC
clone size: many; J gene: TRBJ2-4; V gene: TRBV12-3/TRBV12-4; D gene: TRBD1; CDR3 protein: CASAETGSAKNIQYF; CDR3 DNA: TGTGCCAGCGCCGAGACAGGGAGCGCCAAAAACATTCAGTACTTC
clone size: many; J gene: TRBJ1-5; V gene: TRBV12-3/TRBV12-4; D gene: .; CDR3 protein: CASSPSTLDQPQHF; CDR3 DNA: TGTGCCAGCAGTCCCTCCACGCTCGATCAGCCCCAGCATTTT
clone size: many; J gene: TRBJ2-1; V gene: TRBV5-1; D gene: TRBD2; CDR3 protein: CASRIGGTYNEQFF; CDR3 DNA: TGCGCCAGCAGGATCGGGGGGACGTACAATGAGCAGTTCTTC
clone size: .; J gene: TRBJ1-5; V gene: TRBV7-9; D gene: .; CDR3 protein: CASSHFNGSGNQPQHF; CDR3 DNA: TGTGCCAGCAGCCATTTCAATGGGTCAGGAAATCAGCCCCAGCATTTT